The TCR beta chain under discussion was sequenced for a study of blood T cell repertoires in COVID-19. The CDR3 length is 15 residues. Per the germline V gene, CDR1 is SGDLS and CDR2 is YYNGEE. V was trimmed by 4 bases and J by 5 bases, leaving 18 bases between them. Original methodology: Using reference gene primer amplification, nucleated cell counts were estimated. The assay was immunoSEQ multiplex PCR, and TCRdb's table has in-frame clones only and misses some. V and J calls plus clone size are reproduced from that table; the DNA served to infer D and trimming. The table includes 70,000 to 90,000 clones, approximately 86% detected once.

The chain carries TRBV9 and TRBJ1-2; D gene uncertain. Material for sequencing was peripheral blood. The receptor comes from a man aged 55-75 years with acute or convalescent COVID-19. The chain's CDR3 is CASSPLTGKGYGYTF. The DNA of the CDR3 is TGTGCCAGCAGCCCTCTAACGGGGAAAGGGTATGGCTACACCTTC.